The next 9 T cell receptor beta chains were all read from a single sample in a study of cytomegalovirus exposure and HLA in healthy donors. Both 60 Vbeta primers and 13 Jbeta primers went into the PCR. Measured with immunoSEQ multiplex PCR; TCRdb has only the in-frame clones, and not every one. The sample holds roughly 150,000 clones; 82% are singletons and the top ten take around 6.2%. Specimen: PBMCs. The receptors were sampled from a man aged 30-40 years in good health and CMV-seropositive.

This clone was counted a single time. This chain connects TRBV6-5 to TRBJ2-1; no definite D call. The germline gives CDR1 MNHEY, CDR2 SVGAGI. This CDR3 is built from 12 residues. V was clipped by 6 bases and J by 4 bases, with 7 bases between them. The DNA for the CDR3 is TGTGCCAGCAGACCCACTTACAATGAGCAGTTCTTC. This translates into CASRPTYNEQFF.

The chain uses TRBV9 and TRBJ2-7; the match to TRBD1 covers 11 bases. V was clipped by 3 bases and J by 3 bases; unmatched bases: 11. This CDR3 contains 17 residues. Germline assignment: CDR1 SGDLS and CDR2 YYNGEE. In DNA, the CDR3 is TGTGCCAGCAGCGGAGCGACAACCGGGACAGGGGGCTACGAGCAGTACTTC. Its protein is CASSGATTGTGGYEQYF.

This chain connects TRBV19 to TRBJ1-6; D uncertain. V was shortened by 6 bases and J by 9 bases, with 12 bases between the two germline ends. CDR1 and CDR2 (germline): LNHDA, SQIVND (reference sequence). This CDR3 is 13 amino acids long. The CDR3 DNA reads as TGTGCCAGTAGGATCTCGGTCGGTTCACCCCTCCACTTT. Translated: CASRISVGSPLHF. The variable domain in full, completed from reference TRBV19 and TRBJ1-6, reads DGGITQSPKYLFRKEGQNVTLSCEQNLNHDAMYWYRQDPGQGLRLIYYSQIVNDFQKGDIAEGYSVSREKKESFPLTVTSAQKNPTAFYLCASRISVGSPLHFGNGTRLTVT.

V gene TRBV29-1 combines with J gene TRBJ1-2, with D perhaps matching TRBD1 (6 bases). The CDR3 is 14 amino acids. Germline loops: CDR1 SQVTM, CDR2 ANQGSEA. This chain's CDR3 is CRALFGGASYGYTF. The CDR3 DNA reads TGCAGAGCGTTGTTTGGGGGGGCCAGCTATGGCTACACCTTC. Supplemented by reference TRBV29-1 and TRBJ1-2, the full variable domain reads SAVISQKPSRDICQRGTSLTIQCQVDSQVTMMFWYRQQPGQSLTLIATANQGSEATYESGFVIDKFPISRPNLTFSTLTVSNMSPEDSSIYLCRALFGGASYGYTFGSGTRLTVV.

The chain is built from TRBV6-1 and TRBJ1-2; 9 nucleotides line up with TRBD1. Looked up from germline, CDR1 is MNHNS and CDR2 is SASEGT. V gave up 2 bases and J gave up 8 bases; unmatched junction bases: 6. The CDR3 length is 14 residues. DNA for the CDR3: TGTGCCAGCAGTGAAAGTGGGGACAGGGTCGGCTACACCTTC. Translated, it gives CASSESGDRVGYTF.

This clone was seen once. This chain connects TRBV27 to TRBJ2-1, with a possible D match to TRBD1 (5 bases). The CDR3 spans 10 residues. Germline loops: CDR1 MNHEY, CDR2 SMNVEV (reference sequence). V was cut by 9 bases and J by 6 bases, with 6 bases left in between. DNA of the CDR3: TGTGCCAGGACAGTCAATGAGCAGTTCTTC. Amino acids: CARTVNEQFF.

Comment on this clone: The sample carries other DNA sequences with the same CDR3. The chain is built from TRBV7-2 and TRBJ2-1; D is unresolved. The CDR3 is made up of 13 amino acids. The V and J ends lost 4 bases and 0 bases respectively, with 4 bases between them. Germline CDR1 SGHTA, CDR2 FQGNSA. This CDR3 reads CASSSSSYNEQFF. The CDR3 DNA is TGTGCCAGCAGCTCCAGCTCCTACAATGAGCAGTTCTTC.

This clone was detected only once. The V gene is TRBV4-3, the J gene TRBJ2-7; 9 bases match TRBD1. The germline V gene encodes CDR1 LGHNA and CDR2 YSLEER. This CDR3 spans 13 amino acids. V shed 3 bases and J 7 bases; nucleotides not matched to a gene: 4. CDR3: CASSQGTGLEQYF. In DNA form, the CDR3 reads TGCGCCAGCAGCCAGGGGACAGGGTTAGAGCAGTACTTC.

Written as DNA, the CDR3 is TGTGCCAGCAGCCCAATCGGACTGTCCTCCTACGAGCAGTACTTC. Translation: CASSPIGLSSYEQYF. The rearrangement uses TRBV5-6 and TRBJ2-7; D possibly corresponds to TRBD2 (5 bases). Germline CDR1 SGHDT, CDR2 YYEEEE. The germline V and J ends were trimmed by 4 bases and 0 bases, with 14 bases remaining between them. The CDR3 has 15 residues.